The entry below describes one T cell receptor (beta chain). The source of the sample is a study of blood T cell repertoires in COVID-19. Study in general: The origin of the acute and convalescent COVID-19 samples was the United States, Italy and Spain. From T cells, B-cell-depleted T cells, or PBMCs came the material, which was cDNA or gDNA.

Sequencing used immunoSEQ multiplex PCR; TCRdb keeps in-frame clones, though not all of them. This repertoire shows about 70,000 clones, around four fifths found once; its top ten account for approximately 1.9%. CDR3 length: 16 amino acids. Germline loops: CDR1 SEHNR, CDR2 FQNEAQ (reference sequence). Trimming shortened V by 3 bases and J by 9 bases, and 21 bases separated the two germline ends. The sequenced material came from peripheral blood. This receptor was identified in an older woman with acute or convalescent COVID-19. This chain uses TRBV7-9 with TRBJ2-1; D possibly corresponds to TRBD1 (5 bases). CDR3 in amino acids: CASSFRKGIGWGEQFF. CDR3 DNA sequence: TGTGCCAGCAGCTTTCGAAAGGGGATCGGCTGGGGTGAGCAGTTCTTC.